Reported below is one TCR beta chain. This clonotype was detected a few times. Its target antigen remains unknown. Qualities for individual bases were not recorded, and no much larger clone is one base off. From the cysteine through the phenylalanine, the CDR3 covers 15 amino acids. Just CDR3 DNA is preserved here, 45 bases in frame from base 1. The germline V gene (reference sequence) sets CDR1 to DFQATT and CDR2 to SNEGSKA. Trimming takes 0 bases from V and 5 bases from J, and the germline ends sit 14 bases apart. The sample belongs to a study of blood T cells in healthy people across ages (dated by TCRdb to about 2015). Describing the broader study: Template switching captured roughly one uniquely barcoded TCR beta cDNA molecule per two T cells in model experiments. Using deep sequencing normalized with unique cDNA molecular identifiers, the study measured how TCR beta repertoire diversity changes with age. Four age groups were formed from the donors: young (average 16 years), middle-aged (approximately 40), aged (about 62) and long-lived (about 80). To avoid experimental bias, donors of different ages were randomly spread across the sequencing lanes. For two donors (one aged 18 to 30 and one aged 80 or older), the study analyzed two additional independent replicas of 1 million unique cDNA reads from the same blood draw.

Libraries came from 5' RACE. A second roughly 6 to 12 cycle PCR used a sample-barcoded 5' primer and a J-beta primer mix. Each TCR beta cDNA molecule received a unique molecular identifier from a template-switch 5' adaptor carrying 12 random nucleotides. At least 2.5 million CDR3-containing paired-end reads were obtained from each sample. First-strand cDNA was synthesized from all RNA with the Mint cDNA synthesis kit, primed by a TRBC-specific oligonucleotide. Following uracil-DNA glycosylase treatment, all cDNA underwent a first 18-cycle PCR with the universal primers M1SS and BC2_uni_R. As for the authors' bioinformatics: For normalization, 1 million high-quality reads, each with a distinct molecular identifier, were randomly selected from each sample. Reads with shared molecular identifiers were discarded instead of being binned into consensus sequences. MiTCR, with a Q25 quality threshold and the strictest error-elimination algorithm, was used for CDR3 identification, clonotype clustering and error correction. A nonparametric unseen species model using Euler transformation provided a lower-bound estimate of total TCR beta diversity. TCRdb handled the public reads itself, with Q25 trimming in fastp and clone calling in MiXCR, and kept productive beta chains. Rows merge per CDR3 protein into single entries with the most common DNA and genes. The V and J calls reflect TCRdb's pipeline rather than the authors' work. The sample table records approximately 2,000,000 distinct CDR3 sequences; more than 35% of these occur just once. 20% to 25% of the sample lies in the top ten.

Systemically healthy Caucasian individuals from Russia, 35 to 50 in total and aged roughly 6 to 95 years, were included as donors. Each donor gave roughly 11 milliliters of peripheral blood, drawn into EDTA-treated Vacutainer tubes. Ficoll-Paque density-gradient centrifugation was used to isolate PBMCs, with at least 7 million obtained per sample. Total RNA was extracted from PBMCs with Trizol reagent, with at least 6 micrograms obtained per sample. The percentages of naive CD45RAhigh/CD27high T cells were determined by flow cytometry on a PBMC aliquot from every donor. The full study reports these points: As age increased, observed TCR beta diversity per million T cells dropped in a roughly linear way, and a significant reduction was already evident by age approximately 40. Because donor CMV infection status was unknown, age-related changes in expanded clonotypes were potentially confounded. Compared with the aged group, the long-lived group had more naive CD4+ T cells, fewer expanded clones and increased TCR diversity, a pattern suggesting age selection. Observed TCR beta diversity correlated strongly with the percentage of naive T cells measured by flow cytometry. Estimates of total diversity based on one million sequenced T cells were regarded as lower bounds and as underestimates. Bulk unsorted PBMC profiling prevented conclusive comparison of naive and antigen-experienced compartments.

The chain is made from TRBV20-1 and TRBJ2-1; the D gene is unclear. This clonotype originated in a human donor in good health. Sequencing was performed on blood. The sequence in DNA is TGCAGTGCTAGAGATGGAGACCATATTGACAATGAGCAGTTCTTC. Translation gives CSARDGDHIDNEQFF.